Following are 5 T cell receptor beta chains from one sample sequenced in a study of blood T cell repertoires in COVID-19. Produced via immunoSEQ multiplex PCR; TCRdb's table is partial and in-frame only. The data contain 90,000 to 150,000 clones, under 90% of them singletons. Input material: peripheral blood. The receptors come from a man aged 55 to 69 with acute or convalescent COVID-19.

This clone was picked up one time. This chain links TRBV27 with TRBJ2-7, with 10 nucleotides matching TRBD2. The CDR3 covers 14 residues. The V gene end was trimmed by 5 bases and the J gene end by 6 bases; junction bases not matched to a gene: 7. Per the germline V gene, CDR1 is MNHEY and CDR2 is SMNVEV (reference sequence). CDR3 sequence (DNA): TGTGCCAGCAGTCCACAGCGGGAGGGCCGCGAGCAGTACTTC. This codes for CASSPQREGREQYF.

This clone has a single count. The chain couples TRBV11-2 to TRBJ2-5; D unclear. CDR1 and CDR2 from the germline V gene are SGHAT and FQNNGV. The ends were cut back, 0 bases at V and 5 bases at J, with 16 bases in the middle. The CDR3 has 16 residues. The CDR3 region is CASSLDRRLSEETQYF. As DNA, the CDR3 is TGTGCCAGCAGCTTAGATCGTCGGTTGTCGGAGGAGACCCAGTACTTC.

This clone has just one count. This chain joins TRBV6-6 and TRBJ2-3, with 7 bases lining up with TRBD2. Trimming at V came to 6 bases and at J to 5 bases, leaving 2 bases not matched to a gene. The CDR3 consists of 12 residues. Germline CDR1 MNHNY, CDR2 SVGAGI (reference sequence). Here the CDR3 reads CASSVAGDTQYF. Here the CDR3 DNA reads TGTGCCAGCAGCGTAGCGGGAGATACGCAGTATTTT.

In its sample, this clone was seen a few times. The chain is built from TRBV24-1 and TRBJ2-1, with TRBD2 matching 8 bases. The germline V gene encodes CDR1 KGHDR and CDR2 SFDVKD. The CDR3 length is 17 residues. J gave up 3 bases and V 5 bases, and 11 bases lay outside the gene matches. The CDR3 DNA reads TGTGCCACCAGTGTTGGGGTGCCTAGCGGGCTCTACAATGAGCAGTTCTTC. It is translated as CATSVGVPSGLYNEQFF.

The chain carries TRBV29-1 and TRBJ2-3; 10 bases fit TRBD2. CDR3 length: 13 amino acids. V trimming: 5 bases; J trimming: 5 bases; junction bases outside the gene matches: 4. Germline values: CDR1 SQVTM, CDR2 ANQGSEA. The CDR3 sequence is CSVLAGVGDTQYF. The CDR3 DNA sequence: TGCAGCGTTCTAGCGGGAGTTGGAGATACGCAGTATTTT.